The present T cell receptor beta chain was sequenced within a study of Graves' ophthalmopathy and Graves' hyperthyroidism. This clonotype was observed once. The junction departs from the called germline gene at one end, perhaps through a read error. Clinical symptoms, serum thyroxine, TRAb, thyroid ultrasound and orbital computed tomography formed the basis of diagnosis. RNA transcripts were the template, and TCR beta CDR3 regions were amplified from them. A first-round RT-PCR used HTBI primers, followed by a second-round multiplex PCR. TCRdb ran MiXCR on the multiplex PCR reads and lists one entry per CDR3 protein. The table records tens of thousands of distinct CDR3 sequences, over 40% of them present only once. This CDR3 region has 13 residues. In germline, CDR1 is SGHTA, CDR2 FQGNSA.

The chain links TRBV7-2 to TRBJ1-1; D not certain. The TCR sequence derives from an adult man with Graves' ophthalmopathy. Sequences were obtained from peripheral blood. CDR3 bases: TGTGCCAGCAGCCTCGGGTTCCACACTGAAGCGTTCTTT. This translates into CASSLGFHTEAFF. Full variable domain (rest looked up from reference TRBV7-2 and TRBJ1-1): GAGVSQSPSNKVTEKGKDVELRCDPISGHTALYWYRQSLGQGLEFLIYFQGNSAPDKSGLPSDRFSAERTGGSVSTLTIQRTQQEDSAVYLCASSLGFHTEAFFGQGTRLTVV.